This record concerns one TCR beta chain sequence. The data originate from a study of blood T cell repertoires in COVID-19. Across the whole study: From T cells, B-cell-depleted T cells, or PBMCs came the material, which was cDNA or gDNA.

In the authors' methods: Nucleated cell number was recorded as an estimate derived from reference gene primer amplification. Some clones are missing from TCRdb's copy, which holds only in-frame ones; the method was immunoSEQ multiplex PCR. V and J calls and clone size are given by that table; D and trimming were obtained from the DNA. The sample shows around 69,000 clones, around four fifths of them seen only once. The receptor was isolated from a woman aged 55-70 years with acute or convalescent COVID-19. Sequencing input: peripheral blood.

The CDR3 reads CASSLGGGKFYEQYF. The CDR3, as DNA: TGTGCCAGCAGTTTAGGCGGCGGGAAGTTCTACGAGCAGTACTTC. The J gene is TRBJ2-7, the V gene TRBV28, with D possibly matching TRBD2 (6 bases). This CDR3 is built from 15 residues. Germline V gene data show CDR1 as MDHEN and CDR2 as SYDVKM. Trimming cost V 2 bases and J 3 bases, with 14 bases left between them.